This TCR beta chain was recorded in a study of cytomegalovirus exposure and HLA in healthy donors. Overall study findings and caveats: Among TCR beta chains, those listed as cytomegalovirus-associated numbered under 200. Association of a missense DCLRE1C variant with TCR beta V- and J-gene trimming was reported in a later analysis.

Comment on this clone: What it binds is unknown.

While unrecorded immune exposures were likely, the donors were nominally healthy when sampled. Germline CDR1 reads GTSNPN; CDR2 reads SVGIG (reference sequence). V lost 2 bases and J lost 0; bases outside the gene matches: 1. The CDR3 is 14 residues long. The PCR had 60 Vbeta and 13 Jbeta primers. This table comes from immunoSEQ multiplex PCR, and its TCRdb copy is limited to in-frame clones, with some not included. The data contain 140,000 to 150,000 clones, less than 85% of them singletons. This rearrangement joins TRBV30 to TRBJ2-3, with 8 bases lining up with TRBD2. This clonotype was sampled from a man in his forties in good health and CMV-seronegative. Material: PBMCs. The CDR3 loop is CAWSRGGSTDTQYF. The CDR3 nucleotides are TGTGCCTGGAGTCGGGGGGGTAGCACAGATACGCAGTATTTT.